The rows below give T cell receptor beta chains drawn from one sample of a study of blood T cell repertoires in COVID-19. The repertoire was sequenced with immunoSEQ multiplex PCR; TCRdb's copy has only in-frame clones and lacks some. The repertoire consists of approximately 300,000 clones, with nearly 90% occurring once and the leading ten covering roughly 4.3%. Specimen: PBMCs or T cells enriched from blood (not recorded which). The receptors shown here come from a young woman with acute COVID-19. Each CDR3 is given with its conserved first and last residue. The order of the fields is CDR3 protein, CDR3 DNA, D gene, J gene, clone size, V gene. The D gene is left open where the match is weak. Size is stated for part of the rows, as once, few or many counts, or as a class when the clone is expanded.

CDR3 protein: CASSRGGRGSEQFF
CDR3 DNA: TGTGCCAGCAGCCGCGGAGGGAGGGGGAGTGAGCAGTTCTTC
D gene: NA
J gene: TRBJ2-1
clone size: NA
V gene: TRBV3-1/TRBV3-2

CDR3 protein: CASSLQGGGQPQHF
CDR3 DNA: TGTGCCAGCAGTTTACAGGGGGGCGGTCAGCCCCAGCATTTT
D gene: TRBD1
J gene: TRBJ1-5
clone size: NA
V gene: TRBV2

CDR3 protein: CASGYGTGASTDTQYF
CDR3 DNA: TGTGCTAGTGGTTACGGGACAGGGGCGAGCACAGATACGCAGTATTTT
D gene: TRBD1
J gene: TRBJ2-3
clone size: NA
V gene: TRBV12-5

CDR3 protein: CASSGLRGAPEAFF
CDR3 DNA: TGTGCCAGCAGCGGCTTACGGGGGGCCCCTGAAGCTTTCTTT
D gene: NA
J gene: TRBJ1-1
clone size: NA
V gene: TRBV5-5

CDR3 protein: CASSLEGTYGYTF
CDR3 DNA: TGTGCCAGCAGCTTAGAGGGCACTTATGGCTACACCTTC
D gene: NA
J gene: TRBJ1-2
clone size: NA
V gene: TRBV11-3

CDR3 protein: CASSPSRQGNEKLFF
CDR3 DNA: TGTGCCAGCTCACCAAGCCGACAGGGAAACGAAAAACTGTTTTTT
D gene: TRBD1
J gene: TRBJ1-4
clone size: NA
V gene: TRBV18

CDR3 protein: CASSVGPQGRREAFF
CDR3 DNA: TGTGCCAGCAGCGTAGGGCCCCAGGGTCGTCGTGAAGCTTTCTTT
D gene: NA
J gene: TRBJ1-1
clone size: NA
V gene: TRBV9

CDR3 protein: CASSMSSSGGQETQYF
CDR3 DNA: TGTGCCAGTAGTATGTCTTCTAGCGGGGGACAAGAGACCCAGTACTTC
D gene: TRBD2
J gene: TRBJ2-5
clone size: NA
V gene: TRBV19

CDR3 protein: CASSPPPWTSGSYNEQFF
CDR3 DNA: TGTGCCAGCAGTCCTCCCCCCTGGACTAGCGGGAGCTACAATGAGCAGTTCTTC
D gene: TRBD2
J gene: TRBJ2-1
clone size: NA
V gene: TRBV9

CDR3 protein: CASSAWDTTTNNEQFF
CDR3 DNA: TGTGCCAGTAGTGCCTGGGACACCACAACTAACAATGAGCAGTTCTTC
D gene: NA
J gene: TRBJ2-1
clone size: NA
V gene: TRBV19

CDR3 protein: CASRSTGYYGYTF
CDR3 DNA: TGTGCCAGCAGATCCACAGGGTACTATGGCTACACCTTC
D gene: NA
J gene: TRBJ1-2
clone size: NA
V gene: TRBV6-5

CDR3 protein: CASSPSKETNEKLFF
CDR3 DNA: TGTGCCAGCAGTCCCTCGAAGGAGACTAATGAAAAACTGTTTTTT
D gene: NA
J gene: TRBJ1-4
clone size: NA
V gene: TRBV28

CDR3 protein: CASSPTGTGGQPQHF
CDR3 DNA: TGTGCCAGCAGCCCTACGGGGACTGGAGGTCAGCCCCAGCATTTT
D gene: NA
J gene: TRBJ1-5
clone size: NA
V gene: TRBV7-2

CDR3 protein: CASGANTEAFF
CDR3 DNA: TGTGCCAGTGGAGCGAACACTGAAGCTTTCTTT
D gene: NA
J gene: TRBJ1-1
clone size: NA
V gene: TRBV28

CDR3 protein: CASSSSGGGWRGEKLFF
CDR3 DNA: TGTGCCAGCAGTTCCTCGGGGGGAGGGTGGAGGGGTGAAAAACTGTTTTTT
D gene: NA
J gene: TRBJ1-4
clone size: NA
V gene: TRBV28

CDR3 protein: CASSGTSGSYNEQFF
CDR3 DNA: TGTGCCAGCAGCGGGACTAGCGGGAGCTACAATGAGCAGTTCTTC
D gene: TRBD2
J gene: TRBJ2-1
clone size: NA
V gene: TRBV9

CDR3 protein: CASSPGTGDQPQHF
CDR3 DNA: TGTGCCAGCAGTCCGGGGACAGGGGATCAGCCCCAGCATTTT
D gene: TRBD1
J gene: TRBJ1-5
clone size: NA
V gene: TRBV28

CDR3 protein: CASSLYSRNQETQYF
CDR3 DNA: TGTGCCAGCAGCTTATACAGTAGAAACCAAGAGACCCAGTACTTC
D gene: NA
J gene: TRBJ2-5
clone size: NA
V gene: TRBV7-8

CDR3 protein: CASSWGTSASYEQYF
CDR3 DNA: TGTGCCAGCAGCTGGGGGACTTCTGCTTCCTACGAGCAGTACTTC
D gene: NA
J gene: TRBJ2-7
clone size: NA
V gene: TRBV5-8

CDR3 protein: CASRTGWQTEAFF
CDR3 DNA: TGTGCCAGCAGGACAGGGTGGCAGACTGAAGCTTTCTTT
D gene: TRBD1
J gene: TRBJ1-1
clone size: NA
V gene: TRBV2

CDR3 protein: CASSYSTGTYEQYF
CDR3 DNA: TGTGCCAGCAGTTACTCGACAGGAACCTACGAGCAGTACTTC
D gene: NA
J gene: TRBJ2-7
clone size: NA
V gene: TRBV6-5

CDR3 protein: CASTPGQVRTDTQYF
CDR3 DNA: TGCGCCAGCACCCCTGGTCAGGTCAGGACAGATACGCAGTATTTT
D gene: NA
J gene: TRBJ2-3
clone size: few
V gene: TRBV5-1

CDR3 protein: CASTLRASGDTQYF
CDR3 DNA: TGTGCCAGCACCCTGCGGGCCTCGGGAGATACGCAGTATTTT
D gene: NA
J gene: TRBJ2-3
clone size: NA
V gene: TRBV27

CDR3 protein: CASTLQGTSGSNEQFF
CDR3 DNA: TGTGCCAGCACCCTCCAGGGGACTAGCGGGAGCAATGAGCAGTTCTTC
D gene: TRBD2
J gene: TRBJ2-1
clone size: NA
V gene: TRBV3-1/TRBV3-2

CDR3 protein: CATSDPGRDKEQYF
CDR3 DNA: TGTGCCACCAGTGACCCGGGCCGGGACAAGGAGCAGTACTTC
D gene: NA
J gene: TRBJ2-7
clone size: NA
V gene: TRBV24-1